This T cell receptor (beta chain) came from a study of T cell responses to AZD1222 COVID-19 vaccine. Broader study findings: At baseline, seropositivity was found in only a handful of AZD1222 recipients.

J was trimmed by 3 bases and V by 4 bases; bases with no gene match: 7. The CDR3 consists of 16 residues. Germline CDR1 is KGHDR and CDR2 is SFDVKD. This table comes from immunoSEQ multiplex PCR, and its TCRdb copy is limited to in-frame clones, with some not included. The profile covers 120,000 to 150,000 clones, with approximately 85% appearing a single time and 5% to 5.5% taken by the ten largest. As to this clone: What it recognizes is unknown.

The source material was peripheral blood, sampled 28 days after the second dose of the MenACWY control vaccine. The rearrangement uses TRBV24-1 and TRBJ1-2, with 10 bases fitting TRBD1. The receptor comes from an adult who received the MenACWY meningococcal vaccine as a control. CDR3: CATSEGGTGDDYGYTF. Written as DNA, the CDR3 is TGTGCCACCAGTGAGGGGGGGACAGGGGATGACTATGGCTACACCTTC.